Shown below are 19 T cell receptor beta chains from a single sample sequenced in a study of response to subunit inactivated influenza vaccine (dated by TCRdb to 2017 to 2018). Libraries were constructed by RT-PCR. Sequenced on an Illumina HiSeq 2500. The raw public data were reprocessed by TCRdb itself: fastp quality trimming at Q25, MiXCR clonotype calling, in-frame beta chains only. One record per CDR3 amino acid sequence lists the most common genes and DNA. Here the sample has approximately 530,000 distinct CDR3 sequences; under 15% occur a single time. Around 13% of the sample belongs to the ten largest clones. The sample's time point label, decoded: 45 to 55 days after influenza vaccine administration. The sequencing here drew on PBMCs from blood, taken 45 days after vaccination. These receptors were obtained from a man aged 50 or older who received an inactivated influenza vaccine. Donor details come from another sample of the same person, matched by shared clones.

This rearrangement joins TRBV4-1 to TRBJ1-3, with no clear D. Germline V lookup: CDR1 MGHRA, CDR2 YSYEKL. The CDR3 runs to 15 residues. Trimming took off 2 bases at V and 1 base at J, with 9 bases between the two ends. The CDR3 DNA reads as TGCGCCAGCAGCCAAATCTCGAATTCTGGAAACACCATATATTTT. Protein product: CASSQISNSGNTIYF.

This clonotype appeared a few times. This sequence joins TRBV20-1 and TRBJ1-2; 9 bases align to TRBD1. The germline CDR1 and CDR2 sequences are DFQATT and SNEGSKA (reference sequence). With 4 bases clipped from V and 2 bases from J, the junction kept 2 bases outside the gene matches. This CDR3 spans 13 amino acids. The CDR3 DNA reads TGCAGTGCTACGGGACAGGGCAACTATGGCTACACCTTC. Protein product: CSATGQGNYGYTF.

V usage is TRBV4-1 and J usage is TRBJ1-2, with TRBD1 matching over 7 bases. Looked up from germline, CDR1 is MGHRA and CDR2 is YSYEKL. The V and J ends lost 3 bases and 4 bases, in that order; junction bases with no gene match: 11. This CDR3 region has 16 residues. CDR3 in DNA: TGCGCCAGCAGCCAGGATGAACGACAGGGCTCCTATGGCTACACCTTC. It encodes CASSQDERQGSYGYTF.

There are many counts of this clonotype. The genes are TRBV7-2 and TRBJ2-5; D uncertain. The germline V gene has CDR1 SGHTA and CDR2 FQGNSA. The CDR3 is made up of 14 amino acids. The V gene lost 1 base and the J gene lost 5 bases, with 11 bases spanning the gap. This CDR3 reads CASSLGPLGETQYF. In DNA form, the CDR3 reads TGTGCCAGCAGCTTAGGTCCCTTGGGGGAGACCCAGTACTTC.

This clonotype has only a few counts. V gene TRBV6-1 combines with J gene TRBJ2-3; TRBD2 aligns across 9 bases. Germline V gene sequence: CDR1 MNHNS, CDR2 SASEGT. The CDR3 length is 15 residues. V was clipped by 6 bases and J by 1 base; unmatched bases: 5. CDR3 sequence: CASSLAGYGTDTQYF. The CDR3 DNA is TGTGCCAGCAGCCTAGCGGGGTACGGCACAGATACGCAGTATTTT.

CDR3 sequence (DNA): TGCAGTGCCCCTGTGCCGGGACTAGCGGAAAACATTCAGTACTTC. This gives the protein CSAPVPGLAENIQYF. The V gene is TRBV20-1, the J gene TRBJ2-4, with 11 bases matching TRBD2. Germline CDR1 is DFQATT and CDR2 is SNEGSKA (reference sequence). This CDR3 contains 15 residues. Trimming removed 6 bases from V and 5 bases from J; junction bases left unmatched: 9.

The chain links TRBV6-5 to TRBJ2-7, with 12 bases that match TRBD1. CDR3 length equals 15 residues. Germline assignment: CDR1 MNHEY and CDR2 SVGAGI. The ends lost 2 bases at V and 6 bases at J; junction bases unmatched: 5. The DNA of the CDR3 is TGTGCCAGCAGTTACCAGGGACAGGGGGCAGGCGAGCAGTACTTC. It codes for CASSYQGQGAGEQYF.

This clonotype was counted a few times. The chain combines TRBV5-1 with TRBJ2-1; TRBD2 agrees at 9 bases. V shed 7 bases and J 9 bases; nucleotides not matched to a gene: 5. Germline V gene data show CDR1 as SGHRS and CDR2 as YFSETQ. The CDR3 has 12 amino acids. CDR3 loop: CASGTSSGEQFF. CDR3 DNA: TGCGCCAGCGGGACTAGCAGTGGTGAGCAGTTCTTC.

Only a few counts were recorded for this clonotype. The chain carries TRBV4-2 and TRBJ2-3; 7 bases match TRBD2. The CDR3 contains 15 residues. Germline V gene sequence: CDR1 LGHNA, CDR2 YNFKEQ. J was trimmed by 2 bases and V by 1 base; bases with no gene match: 3. The CDR3 protein is CASSQGTSATDTQYF. CDR3 coding DNA: TGTGCCAGCAGCCAAGGAACTAGCGCCACAGATACGCAGTATTTT.

This clonotype has a handful of counts. The rearrangement links TRBV11-1 to TRBJ2-4, with TRBD2 identical over 9 bases. The germline V gene encodes CDR1 SGHAT and CDR2 FQDESV (reference sequence). Trimming took 5 bases from V and 6 from J; bases not matched to a gene: 20. This CDR3 is built from 19 residues. The CDR3 here is CASSIPIWAGGPNVNIQYF. Written as DNA, the CDR3 is TGTGCCAGCAGCATACCAATCTGGGCGGGGGGGCCCAATGTAAACATTCAGTACTTC.

This clonotype was found once. The chain combines TRBV6-1 with TRBJ2-1; 8 bases are a match to TRBD1. J lost 9 bases, V lost 10 bases, and 14 bases had no gene match. The CDR3 is 14 amino acids. The V gene's germline CDR1 is MNHNS and CDR2 SASEGT. CDR3 in DNA: TGTGCCACCTCGAAAGGACAGGGCTATGCTGAGCAGTTCTTC. Protein product: CATSKGQGYAEQFF.

This clonotype was recorded a few times. The chain joins TRBV29-1 to TRBJ2-6; no firm D call. From germline, CDR1 is SQVTM and CDR2 ANQGSEA. The CDR3 covers 14 residues. With 2 bases removed from V and 0 bases from J, the gap between germline ends came to 5 bases. The CDR3 coding sequence is TGCAGCGTTGAATCTCCCTCTGGGGCCAACGTCCTGACTTTC. It specifies CSVESPSGANVLTF.

V usage is TRBV29-1 and J usage is TRBJ1-1; a weak D match, TRBD1 (6 bases). The V gene lost 6 bases and the J gene lost 6 bases, with 17 bases spanning the gap. Per the germline V gene, CDR1 is SQVTM and CDR2 is ANQGSEA. This CDR3 is 13 amino acids long. This CDR3 is CSVQPATGSEAFF. The CDR3 nucleotides read TGCAGCGTACAACCAGCGACAGGTTCTGAAGCTTTCTTT.

As regards this clonotype: A much larger clone differs from this one at a single base, so this may be a read error. CDR3 loop: CASRRTGTSGTDTQYF. CDR3 DNA sequence: TGTGCCAGCAGAAGAACCGGGACTAGCGGGACAGATACGCAGTATTTT. The chain links TRBV12-3 or TRBV12-4 to TRBJ2-3, with 12 bases lining up with TRBD2. V shed 6 bases and J 3 bases; nucleotides not matched to a gene: 7. This CDR3 has 16 residues.

V usage is TRBV3-1 and J usage is TRBJ2-7; 8 bases are shared with TRBD1. Germline CDR1 reads LGHDT; CDR2 reads YNNKEL (reference sequence). The CDR3 sequence is 18 residues long. V trimming: 1 base; J trimming: 4 bases; junction bases outside the gene matches: 15. CDR3 protein: CASSQVPVETGADYEQYF. The CDR3 DNA follows: TGTGCCAGCAGCCAAGTCCCGGTTGAGACAGGGGCTGATTACGAGCAGTACTTC.

The V and J genes are TRBV7-8 and TRBJ1-5; 10 bases line up with TRBD1. The CDR3 runs 19 residues. Germline values: CDR1 SGHVS, CDR2 FQNEAQ. Germline trimming cut 5 bases from V and 0 bases from J; bases unmatched to any gene: 13. CDR3: CASSLMTPGQGFSNQPQHF. The CDR3 region has the DNA TGTGCCAGCAGCCTTATGACCCCGGGACAGGGGTTTAGCAATCAGCCCCAGCATTTT.

This clonotype has ten or more counts. The chain joins TRBV5-6 to TRBJ2-2; possible D gene TRBD2, 6 bases. This CDR3 has 12 amino acids. Trimming left V 3 bases short and J 7 bases short, with 7 bases between. Germline CDR1 is SGHDT and CDR2 is YYEEEE. The DNA for the CDR3 is TGTGCCAGCAGCTCGGGGGTCGGGGAGCTGTTTTTT. Its translation is CASSSGVGELFF.

This clonotype was observed a handful of times. The chain has TRBV20-1 and TRBJ2-5, with 7 nucleotides matching TRBD1. J lost 4 bases, V lost 4 bases, and 12 bases had no gene match. The CDR3 contains 15 residues. CDR1 and CDR2 from the germline V gene are DFQATT and SNEGSKA (reference sequence). The CDR3 spells CSAKDREWYLETQYF. The CDR3 coding sequence is TGCAGTGCTAAAGACAGGGAATGGTATCTAGAGACCCAGTACTTC.

This chain connects TRBV5-5 to TRBJ1-2; maybe TRBD1 (6 bases). CDR3 length equals 14 residues. The ends were cut back, 0 bases at V and 9 bases at J, with 15 bases in the middle. CDR1 and CDR2 from the germline V gene are SGHKS and YYEKEE (reference sequence). CDR3 residues: CASSLESGGRSYTF. The DNA for the CDR3 is TGTGCCAGCAGCTTGGAATCTGGGGGCAGGAGCTACACCTTC.